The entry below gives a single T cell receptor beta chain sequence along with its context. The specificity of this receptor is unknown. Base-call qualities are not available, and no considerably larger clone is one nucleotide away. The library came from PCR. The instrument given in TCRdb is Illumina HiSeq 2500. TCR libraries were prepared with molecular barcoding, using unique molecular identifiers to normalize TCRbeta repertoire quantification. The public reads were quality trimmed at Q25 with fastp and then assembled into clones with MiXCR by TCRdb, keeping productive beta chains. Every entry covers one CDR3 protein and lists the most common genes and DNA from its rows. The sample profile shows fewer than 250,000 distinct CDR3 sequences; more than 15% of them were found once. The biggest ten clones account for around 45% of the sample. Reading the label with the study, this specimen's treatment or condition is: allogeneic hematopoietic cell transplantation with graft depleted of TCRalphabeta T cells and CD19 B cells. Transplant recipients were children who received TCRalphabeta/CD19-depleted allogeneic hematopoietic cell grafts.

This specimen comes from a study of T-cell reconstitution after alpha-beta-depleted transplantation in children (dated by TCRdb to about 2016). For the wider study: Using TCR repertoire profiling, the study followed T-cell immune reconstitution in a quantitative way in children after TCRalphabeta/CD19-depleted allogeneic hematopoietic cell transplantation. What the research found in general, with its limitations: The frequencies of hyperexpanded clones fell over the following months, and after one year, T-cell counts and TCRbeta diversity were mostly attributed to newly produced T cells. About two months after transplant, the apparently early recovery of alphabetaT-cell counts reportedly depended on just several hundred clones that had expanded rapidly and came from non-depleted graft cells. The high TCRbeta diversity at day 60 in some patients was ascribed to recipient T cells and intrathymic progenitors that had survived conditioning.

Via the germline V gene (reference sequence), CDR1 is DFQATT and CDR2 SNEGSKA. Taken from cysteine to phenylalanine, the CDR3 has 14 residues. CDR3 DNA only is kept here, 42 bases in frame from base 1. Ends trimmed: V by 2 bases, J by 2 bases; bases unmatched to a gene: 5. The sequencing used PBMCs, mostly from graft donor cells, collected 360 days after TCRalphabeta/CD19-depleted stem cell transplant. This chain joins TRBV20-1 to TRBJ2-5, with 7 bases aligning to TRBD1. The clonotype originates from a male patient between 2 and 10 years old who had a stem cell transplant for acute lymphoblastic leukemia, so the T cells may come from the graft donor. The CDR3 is CSARKGRGQETQYF. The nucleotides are TGCAGTGCTAGAAAGGGCAGGGGGCAAGAGACCCAGTACTTC.